This is a list of T cell receptor beta chains from one sample in a study of control samples from healthy donors and cancer patients. TCRdb's table, derived via immunoSEQ multiplex PCR, lists solely in-frame clones and lacks some. Of around 100,000 clones detected, roughly 84% appear once; the ten largest clones hold 15% to 20%. The sample taken for sequencing was blood. All receptors derive from a woman aged 45-65 years in good health. Both conserved end residues are part of each CDR3. D genes are given only for firm matches. Rows give clone size only sometimes, using once, few, many, or a class for an expanded clone.

clone size	D gene	V gene	J gene	CDR3 length	CDR3 DNA	CDR3 protein
-	-	TRBV2	TRBJ2-7	12	TGTGCCAGCACGACAGAAACCTACGAGCAGTACTTC	CASTTETYEQYF
-	TRBD2	TRBV5-4	TRBJ2-4	15	TGTGCCAGCAGCAGGAGTCTAGCGGGTGGGGACATTCAGTACTTC	CASSRSLAGGDIQYF
-	TRBD1	TRBV16	TRBJ2-5	15	TGTGCCAGCACCTCGTGGGACAGGGGCGAAGAGACCCAGTACTTC	CASTSWDRGEETQYF
-	TRBD1	TRBV4-1	TRBJ2-2	15	TGCGCCAGCAGCCAAGTTTGGACAGGGACCGGGGAGCTGTTTTTT	CASSQVWTGTGELFF
once	-	TRBV7-9	TRBJ1-3	14	TGTGCCAGCGGGCGGTGGGATGATGGAAACACCATATATTTT	CASGRWDDGNTIYF
-	-	TRBV12-5	TRBJ1-4	14	TGTGCTAGTGGTAGGGGAGGGTCTAATGAAAAACTGTTTTTT	CASGRGGSNEKLFF
once	TRBD1	TRBV19	TRBJ2-7	13	TGTGCCAGTAGGGGGACAGGGGGCCACGAGCAGTACTTC	CASRGTGGHEQYF
few	TRBD2	TRBV7-9	TRBJ2-1	16	TGTGCCAGCAGTCCACTCCGGGACTACCACCACAATGAGCAGTTCTTC	CASSPLRDYHHNEQFF
-	-	TRBV6-5	TRBJ2-5	16	TGTGCCAGCAGTTACCCTGAGACAAGCGGGCGAGAGACCCAGTACTTC	CASSYPETSGRETQYF
-	-	TRBV9	TRBJ1-5	15	TGTGCCAGCAGCGTAGGTGGGGGAATGAATCAGCCCCAGCATTTT	CASSVGGGMNQPQHF
-	-	TRBV2	TRBJ1-3	14	TGTGCCAGCAGTAGAGATTACTCTGGAAACACCATATATTTT	CASSRDYSGNTIYF
-	-	TRBV5-6	TRBJ1-5	13	TGTGCCAGCAGCTTGGGGGGCTATCAGCCCCAGCATTTT	CASSLGGYQPQHF
once	TRBD2	TRBV29-1	TRBJ2-7	15	TGCAGCGCTATGGGAGCACTAGCGGGTACCTACGAGCAGTACTTC	CSAMGALAGTYEQYF
few	-	TRBV6-1	TRBJ1-2	13	TGTGCCAGCAGTGATAGAGGCGGCTATGGCTACACCTTC	CASSDRGGYGYTF
once	TRBD1	TRBV7-2	TRBJ1-2	15	TGTGCCAGCAGCTTTAGCGAGACAGGGAAGGGTGGCTACACCTTC	CASSFSETGKGGYTF
-	TRBD1	TRBV5-1	TRBJ2-7	11	TGCGCCAGCAAGCGACAGGGGGAGCAGTACTTC	CASKRQGEQYF
-	TRBD1	TRBV28	TRBJ1-2	14	TGTGCCAGCAGGTCCACGGGACAGCGTTTGGGCTACACCTTC	CASRSTGQRLGYTF
-	-	TRBV6-2/TRBV6-3	TRBJ1-6	13	TGTGCCAGCAGCCTACAAGAAACCGGACCCCTCCACTTT	CASSLQETGPLHF
-	-	TRBV19	TRBJ1-5	15	TGTGCCAGTAGTATATACGGGGGATCGGACCAGCCCCAGCATTTT	CASSIYGGSDQPQHF
-	-	TRBV11-2	TRBJ2-2	14	TGTGCCAGCAGCTTAAGGGGAAACACCGGGGAGCTGTTTTTT	CASSLRGNTGELFF
-	-	TRBV6-1	TRBJ2-1	12	TGTGCCAGCAGTGAATGGGGTATTGAGCAGTTCTTC	CASSEWGIEQFF
-	TRBD1	TRBV3-1/TRBV3-2	TRBJ2-7	14	TGTGCCAGCAGCCCGACAGGGGGTTCCTACGAGCAGTACTTC	CASSPTGGSYEQYF
-	-	TRBV25-1	TRBJ2-3	14	TGTGCCAGCAGTGAACGTCTTAGCACAGATACGCAGTATTTT	CASSERLSTDTQYF
-	-	TRBV6-2/TRBV6-3	TRBJ2-5	13	TGTGCCAGCAGTTCTGAAATAGGGGAGACCCAGTACTTC	CASSSEIGETQYF
-	-	TRBV12-3/TRBV12-4	TRBJ2-5	11	TGTGCCAGCAGTGAAGGGGAGACCCAGTACTTC	CASSEGETQYF
-	-	TRBV5-1	TRBJ1-2	12	TGCGCCAGCAGTTCAACGACGGGTGGCTACACCTTC	CASSSTTGGYTF
-	TRBD2	TRBV6-1	TRBJ2-3	16	TGTGCCAGCAGTGTAATGACTAGCGGGCGAGGAGATACGCAGTATTTT	CASSVMTSGRGDTQYF
-	TRBD1	TRBV27	TRBJ1-6	14	TGTGCCAGCAAGCCGGGACAGGGAAATTCACCCCTCCACTTT	CASKPGQGNSPLHF
-	-	TRBV27	TRBJ1-1	16	TGTGCCAGCAGTGGGCCTAAGGGGCGCCCGAACACTGAAGCTTTCTTT	CASSGPKGRPNTEAFF
-	TRBD1	TRBV24-1	TRBJ2-5	14	TGTGCCACCGCCCGTGGACAGGGGGGGGAGACCCAGTACTTC	CATARGQGGETQYF
-	TRBD2	TRBV9	TRBJ2-5	16	TGTGCCAGCAGCGATAGCGGGAGGGGCCCCCAAGAGACCCAGTACTTC	CASSDSGRGPQETQYF
-	TRBD2	TRBV19	TRBJ2-2	20	TGTGCCAGTAGCCCGAGCGCAGGGGCAGGGCTAGCGGGAGGGACCGGGGAGCTGTTTTTT	CASSPSAGAGLAGGTGELFF
-	TRBD1	TRBV7-6	TRBJ2-1	16	TGTGCCAGCAGCTTAGAGTCATACAGGGGAAACAATGAGCAGTTCTTC	CASSLESYRGNNEQFF
-	TRBD1	TRBV5-1	TRBJ2-7	15	TGCGCCAGCAGAGAGGACAGGGGGGATTTCTACGAGCAGTACTTC	CASREDRGDFYEQYF
-	-	TRBV21-1	TRBJ2-5	17	TGTGCCAGCAGCAAAGGAGGGACGGGACAGCCACAAGAGACCCAGTACTTC	CASSKGGTGQPQETQYF
-	-	TRBV19	TRBJ2-3	13	TGTGCCAGTAGTTTAGGGTTTTCGGATACGCAGTATTTT	CASSLGFSDTQYF
once	-	TRBV5-1	TRBJ2-1	13	TGCGCCAGCAGCTTGGGTGTCGACGATGAGCAGTTCTTC	CASSLGVDDEQFF
-	TRBD1	TRBV5-1	TRBJ1-4	14	TGCGCCAGCAGCTTGGCCAGGGGGCATGAAAAACTGTTTTTT	CASSLARGHEKLFF
-	-	TRBV25-1	TRBJ1-2	17	TGTGCCAGCAGTGAAGACAGGATCGCTAGTTTTCGCTATGGCTACACCTTC	CASSEDRIASFRYGYTF
-	TRBD1	TRBV7-9	TRBJ1-3	16	TGTGCCAGCAGCTTGGCCCCCAAGGACAGGGTTGACACCATATATTTT	CASSLAPKDRVDTIYF
-	-	TRBV7-2	TRBJ2-3	14	TGTGCCAGCAGCTTAGGGCGAAGCACAGATACGCAGTATTTT	CASSLGRSTDTQYF
-	TRBD1	TRBV5-1	TRBJ2-2	16	TGCGCCAGCAGCTTAATGACAGGGGGGGGCACCGGGGAGCTGTTTTTT	CASSLMTGGGTGELFF
-	TRBD1	TRBV6-4	TRBJ1-3	15	TGTGCCAGCAGCAAGAACAGGGGATCAGAAAACACCATATATTTT	CASSKNRGSENTIYF
-	TRBD1	TRBV9	TRBJ1-1	18	TGTGCCAGCAGCGACGACCTCACAGGGGACCTTATCGGGACTGAAGCTTTCTTT	CASSDDLTGDLIGTEAFF
-	-	TRBV4-3	TRBJ2-1	15	TGCGCCAGCAGCCAAGGTACAAGCTCCTACAATGAGCAGTTCTTC	CASSQGTSSYNEQFF
-	-	TRBV6-6	TRBJ1-5	15	TGTGCCAGCAGTTACGGGGCGGGAGGTAATCAGCCCCAGCATTTT	CASSYGAGGNQPQHF
-	TRBD2	TRBV9	TRBJ2-5	16	TGTGCCAGCAGCGTCGTAAGCGGGGGGGCCGTCGAGACCCAGTACTTC	CASSVVSGGAVETQYF
-	TRBD2	TRBV7-2	TRBJ2-1	16	TGTGCCAGCAGCCGGGAGCGGGAGAGGGGTAACAATGAGCAGTTCTTC	CASSRERERGNNEQFF
-	-	TRBV14	TRBJ2-1	15	TGTGCCAGCAGCCAAGGGACTTCCACCTACAATGAGCAGTTCTTC	CASSQGTSTYNEQFF
-	-	TRBV5-6	TRBJ1-6	15	TGTGCCAGCAGTCCTGGACCCGGGCATAATTCACCCCTCCACTTT	CASSPGPGHNSPLHF
-	-	TRBV7-8	TRBJ1-2	15	TGTGCCAGCAGCCCTACCGGGACAACAAACTATGGCTACACCTTC	CASSPTGTTNYGYTF
-	-	TRBV18	TRBJ2-5	15	TGTGCCAGCTCACCTGACGAGAGGGGGTTGGAGACCCAGTACTTC	CASSPDERGLETQYF
-	-	TRBV7-2	TRBJ2-1	17	TGTGCCAGCAGCTTACGTGGGGGCGGGAGTTCCTACAATGAGCAGTTCTTC	CASSLRGGGSSYNEQFF
-	-	TRBV6-4	TRBJ2-2	14	TGTGCCAGCAGGCTGGAGGGGAACACCGGGGAGCTGTTTTTT	CASRLEGNTGELFF
few	-	TRBV11-2	TRBJ2-2	12	TGTGCCAGCAGCTCATTGGCCGGGGAGCTGTTTTTT	CASSSLAGELFF
-	TRBD2	TRBV19	TRBJ2-1	16	TGTGCCAGCAACGATTGGGCGGGGGAGGCCCCGAGGGGGCAGTTCTTC	CASNDWAGEAPRGQFF
-	-	TRBV7-8	TRBJ1-5	14	TGTGCCAGCAGCTTAGGTCGGGGGGATCAGCCCCAGCATTTT	CASSLGRGDQPQHF